This T cell receptor beta chain was captured in a study of shared clonotypes between healthy human individuals. Terminally differentiated effector memory CD45RA+ cells were excluded from the naive CD8 cells, which were CD45RO-negative and positively selected for CCR7. The data were produced by immunoSEQ multiplex PCR, yet TCRdb's version contains in-frame clones alone and is incomplete. The sample shows approximately 2,200,000 clones, about 93% of them seen only once. The germline V gene has CDR1 MGHRA and CDR2 YSYEKL. This CDR3 region has 16 residues. The junction had 11 bases not matched to a gene; V was cut back by 5 bases and J by 6 bases. This clone came up once.

The gene calls are TRBV4-1 and TRBJ2-2; 8 bases line up with TRBD2. The sequencing input was naive CD8+ T cells from PBMCs. The TCR sequence derives from a man between 18 and 35 years old in good health. Some clones in this sample may be carry-over from other donors' samples. In nucleotides, the CDR3 is TGCGCCAGCAGCAGAGATCGGACTAGCTCATCCGGGGAGCTGTTTTTT. This encodes CASSRDRTSSSGELFF.